The entry below describes one TCR beta chain. Data came from immunoSEQ multiplex PCR; TCRdb stores just in-frame clones and leaves some out. This sample has approximately 65,000 clones; about 90% occur once, and the top ten carry about 2.7%. This sample stems from a study of T cells after somatic rescue of genetic block. The V end lost 7 bases, the J end lost 0 bases, and 13 bases lay between the germline ends. The germline CDR1 and CDR2 sequences are SGHDT and YYEEEE. The CDR3 runs 14 residues. This TCR was sampled from a man aged 40-55 years. V and J are TRBV5-6 and TRBJ2-5; D possibly corresponds to TRBD1 (5 bases). The sample consisted of peripheral blood mononuclear cells (PBMCs). CDR3 sequence reads: CASLVTENQETQYF. CDR3 nucleotides: TGTGCCAGCCTGGTGACAGAGAACCAAGAGACCCAGTACTTC.